This T cell receptor (beta chain) was sequenced for a study of T cells after yellow fever vaccination. MiXCR, applied by TCRdb to the 5' RACE reads, yields one record per CDR3 protein. Among about 350,000 distinct CDR3 sequences listed, around an eighth were seen once. V lost 3 bases to trimming and J lost 6 bases; unmatched junction nucleotides: 4. CDR3 length: 13 residues. Per germline, CDR1 SNHLY and CDR2 FYNNEI. Here the sequenced sample was CD4+ T cells sorted from PBMCs, taken 15 days after the yellow fever booster vaccination. The clonotype comes from a man younger than 35 who received the YFV17D yellow fever vaccine. The chain couples TRBV2 to TRBJ2-7, with TRBD2 matching 8 bases. The CDR3 bases are TGTGCCAGCAGTGATGCGGGGGGAGGCGAGCAGTACTTC. It yields the protein CASSDAGGGEQYF. The full variable domain, rest sourced from reference TRBV2 and TRBJ2-7, is EPEVTQTPSHQVTQMGQEVILRCVPISNHLYFYWYRQILGQKVEFLVSFYNNEISEKSEIFDDQFSVERPDGSNFTLKIRSTKLEDSAMYFCASSDAGGGEQYFGPGTRLTVT.